These 22 T cell receptor beta chains came from one sample sequenced in a study of blood T cell repertoires in COVID-19. Sequencing used immunoSEQ multiplex PCR; TCRdb keeps in-frame clones, though not all of them. The sample lists 250,000 to 300,000 clones; roughly 88% were seen once. Sequencing was done on a sample of peripheral blood. These receptors were taken from a woman aged 65 to 85 with COVID-19, enrolled during active disease.

The chain carries TRBV6-5 and TRBJ1-6; possibly TRBD1 for D (5 bases). V was trimmed by 7 bases and J by 9 bases, leaving 16 bases between them. Germline CDR1 MNHEY, CDR2 SVGAGI. This CDR3 is 14 amino acids long. CDR3: CASTKSPQGSPLHF. For the CDR3, the DNA is TGTGCCAGCACCAAATCCCCCCAGGGTTCACCCCTCCACTTT.

This chain uses TRBV7-6 with TRBJ2-2; 8 bases map to TRBD1. The germline CDR1 and CDR2 sequences are SGHVS and FNYEAQ. The CDR3 runs to 16 residues. Trimming took 3 bases from V and 6 from J; bases not matched to a gene: 9. The CDR3 DNA reads as TGTGCCAGCAGCTTTTCCAGGGGGCTTCGGTCCGGGGAGCTGTTTTTT. Translated, it gives CASSFSRGLRSGELFF. Combining the CDR3 with reference TRBV7-6 and TRBJ2-2 gives the whole variable domain GAGVSQSPRYKVTKRGQDVALRCDPISGHVSLYWYRQALGQGPEFLTYFNYEAQQDKSGLPNDRFSAERPEGSISTLTIQRTEQRDSAMYRCASSFSRGLRSGELFFGEGSRLTVL.

CDR3 protein: CSASLAGLPETQYF. CDR3 bases: TGCAGTGCTAGTCTAGCGGGATTACCAGAGACCCAGTACTTC. The genes are TRBV20-1 and TRBJ2-5, with 9 nucleotides matching TRBD2. Germline CDR1 is DFQATT and CDR2 is SNEGSKA (reference sequence). The CDR3 has 14 residues. V lost 3 bases to trimming and J lost 4 bases; unmatched junction nucleotides: 6.

The CDR3 sequence: CASRESNSPLHF. As DNA, the CDR3 is TGTGCCAGCAGGGAGAGTAATTCACCCCTCCACTTT. The chain uses TRBV28 and TRBJ1-6; no firm D call. Deletions cut 6 bases from V and 6 bases from J, with 6 bases between. This CDR3 has 12 amino acids. The germline V gene has CDR1 MDHEN and CDR2 SYDVKM.

This chain joins TRBV29-1 and TRBJ1-1; TRBD1 matches at 8 bases. This CDR3 region has 13 residues. Germline trimming cut 7 bases from V and 4 bases from J; bases unmatched to any gene: 8. Looked up from germline, CDR1 is SQVTM and CDR2 is ANQGSEA. Here the CDR3 DNA reads TGCAGCGCTAAGGGACAGGCATCCACTGAAGCTTTCTTT. Translation gives CSAKGQASTEAFF.

The count of this clone is one. The chain carries TRBV9 and TRBJ1-2, with D possibly matching TRBD1 (6 bases). The germline V gene has CDR1 SGDLS and CDR2 YYNGEE. With 3 bases removed from V and 1 base from J, the gap between germline ends came to 7 bases. This CDR3 contains 13 residues. The CDR3 DNA follows: TGTGCCAGCAGCGCAGGGGTTAACTATGGCTACACCTTC. It encodes CASSAGVNYGYTF.

This clone was picked up one time. The chain carries TRBV28 and TRBJ2-1, with 9 bases aligning to TRBD1. V dropped 8 bases and J dropped 3; count of bases not matched to a gene: 5. This CDR3 has 14 amino acids. Looked up from germline, CDR1 is MDHEN and CDR2 is SYDVKM. CDR3 DNA sequence: TGTGCCAGCCAAAGGACAGGGGACTACAATGAGCAGTTCTTC. It translates to CASQRTGDYNEQFF.

The chain recombines TRBV10-3 with TRBJ1-5; TRBD1 might be the D (6 bases). V was pared by 10 bases and J by 0 bases, with 10 bases between. The CDR3 is made up of 13 amino acids. The germline gives CDR1 ENHRY, CDR2 SYGVKD. The CDR3 reads CATGQNSNQPQHF. The CDR3 region has the DNA TGTGCCACCGGACAGAATAGCAATCAGCCCCAGCATTTT.

The table lists this clone with a few counts. One end of the junction is discordant with germline, which a read error may explain. The rearrangement uses TRBV7-2 and TRBJ1-5; 7 nucleotides align to TRBD1. Per germline, CDR1 SGHTA and CDR2 FQGNSA. This CDR3 contains 14 residues. The CDR3 here is CASSKTTQGGPRHF. DNA for the CDR3: TGTGCCAGCAGCAAAACAACCCAGGGGGGCCCCCGGCATTTT.

The chain carries TRBV28 and TRBJ2-3, with D uncertain. Per the germline V gene, CDR1 is MDHEN and CDR2 is SYDVKM. V lost 3 bases, J lost 4 bases, and 5 bases lay in between. There are 12 residues in the CDR3. The DNA for the CDR3 is TGTGCCAGCAGTTTTGCGGCAGATACGCAGTATTTT. Encoded protein: CASSFAADTQYF.

The rearrangement uses TRBV5-1 and TRBJ1-3; perhaps TRBD1 as D (5 bases). Germline assignment: CDR1 SGHRS and CDR2 YFSETQ. Trimming cost V 0 bases and J 2 bases, with 12 bases left between them. This CDR3 is built from 16 residues. This chain's CDR3 is CASSLEVSGAGNTIYF. In DNA, the CDR3 is TGCGCCAGCAGCTTGGAAGTGTCGGGGGCTGGAAACACCATATATTTT.

This chain uses TRBV4-1 with TRBJ1-4; D is uncertain. CDR3 size: 16 residues. V was pared by 0 bases and J by 7 bases, with 15 bases between. The germline V gene has CDR1 MGHRA and CDR2 YSYEKL. The DNA of the CDR3 is TGCGCCAGCAGCCAAGATAAATGGCAAATACCTGAAAAACTGTTTTTT. This translates into CASSQDKWQIPEKLFF.

This chain connects TRBV28 to TRBJ1-5; D might be TRBD1 (6 bases). This CDR3 comprises 15 residues. V was cut by 4 bases and J by 3 bases, with 13 bases left in between. From germline, CDR1 is MDHEN and CDR2 SYDVKM. The DNA of the CDR3 is TGTGCCAGCAGTTCCCCGGACAGACTCAATCAGCCCCAGCATTTT. Its protein is CASSSPDRLNQPQHF.

This chain links TRBV5-1 with TRBJ1-3, with 7 nucleotides matching TRBD1. The CDR3 covers 17 residues. Germline lookup yields CDR1 SGHRS and CDR2 YFSETQ. V lost 3 bases to trimming and J lost 0 bases; unmatched junction nucleotides: 9. The CDR3 sequence: CASSSYRTGYSGNTIYF. As DNA, the CDR3 is TGCGCCAGCAGCTCGTATCGGACAGGATACTCTGGAAACACCATATATTTT.

The V and J genes are TRBV11-3 and TRBJ1-1, with 8 bases matching TRBD1. Per germline, CDR1 SGHNT and CDR2 YENEEA. The CDR3 length is 15 residues. Trimming removed 4 bases from V and 0 bases from J; junction bases left unmatched: 4. CDR3 residues: CASSSRTGMNTEAFF. DNA for the CDR3: TGTGCCAGCAGCTCCAGGACAGGGATGAACACTGAAGCTTTCTTT.

J is TRBJ2-7 and V is TRBV5-1; D is perhaps TRBD1 (5 bases). The germline V and J ends were trimmed by 3 bases and 5 bases, with 18 bases remaining between them. The germline V gene has CDR1 SGHRS and CDR2 YFSETQ. This CDR3 spans 15 amino acids. This chain's CDR3 is CASSSVLGARDEQYF. The CDR3 nucleotides are TGCGCCAGCAGCTCCGTACTTGGGGCTCGAGACGAGCAGTACTTC.

This chain uses TRBV19 with TRBJ2-4; 7 bases agree with TRBD1. The trim removed 3 bases at V and 0 bases at J, leaving 8 bases unmatched. The CDR3 spans 17 residues. Germline V gene data show CDR1 as LNHDA and CDR2 as SQIVND (reference sequence). For the CDR3, the DNA is TGTGCCAGTAGTATGAGACAGGGCCCCTTAGCCAAAAACATTCAGTACTTC. Translated: CASSMRQGPLAKNIQYF.

This chain connects TRBV27 to TRBJ1-4; 7 bases align to TRBD1. The J segment lost 8 bases and the V segment lost 4 bases, leaving 7 bases of the junction unmatched. CDR1 and CDR2 (germline): MNHEY, SMNVEV (reference sequence). CDR3 size: 14 residues. CDR3 DNA sequence: TGTGCCAGCAGTTACGGACAGGCAGGGGAAAAACTGTTTTTT. It specifies CASSYGQAGEKLFF.

This clone was counted a single time. The V call is TRBV19, the J call TRBJ1-5; the match to TRBD1 covers 8 bases. V lost 4 bases, J lost 0 bases, and 8 bases stayed unmatched. The CDR3 length is 17 residues. Germline V CDR1 and CDR2: LNHDA, SQIVND (reference sequence). The CDR3 nucleotides read TGTGCCAGTAGTACCGAAACAGGGGGTTATAGCAATCAGCCCCAGCATTTT. Amino acids: CASSTETGGYSNQPQHF.

V and J are TRBV12-3 or TRBV12-4 and TRBJ1-2; no reliable D call. The CDR3 length is 13 residues. The V end lost 1 base, the J end lost 4 bases, and 7 bases lay between the germline ends. The chain's CDR3 is CASSLGRAYGYTF. The CDR3 DNA reads as TGTGCCAGCAGTTTAGGGAGGGCCTATGGCTACACCTTC.

The chain has TRBV19 and TRBJ1-1; 9 positions match TRBD1. CDR1 and CDR2 (germline): LNHDA, SQIVND (reference sequence). The CDR3 is 19 amino acids. With V trimmed by 7 bases and J by 3 bases, 21 bases remained unmatched. This chain's CDR3 is CASTKSRDRASRRDTEAFF. The CDR3 nucleotides read TGTGCCAGTACTAAAAGCCGGGACAGGGCAAGTAGGAGGGACACTGAAGCTTTCTTT.

V usage is TRBV3-1 (or the pseudogene TRBV3-2) and J usage is TRBJ2-1; TRBD2 matches 14 bases. The germline V gene encodes CDR1 LGHDT and CDR2 YNNKEL (reference sequence). The J segment lost 8 bases and the V segment lost 4 bases, leaving 7 bases of the junction unmatched. This CDR3 has 16 amino acids. CDR3 sequence reads: CASSLGLAGAIDEQFF. For the CDR3, the DNA is TGTGCCAGCAGCCTGGGACTAGCGGGAGCTATTGATGAGCAGTTCTTC.